The 23 T cell receptor beta chains reported below all come from one sample, sequenced in a study of shared clonotypes between healthy human individuals. The method was immunoSEQ multiplex PCR; TCRdb's version includes in-frame clones alone and lacks a portion of them. The sample contains about 320,000 clones, about nine tenths of which appear only once. Specimen: memory CD8+ T cells sorted from blood. This sample's subset: CD45RO+ cells pooled with CCR7-negative TemRA cells. These receptors came from a man aged 18 to 30 in good health.

The chain is built from TRBV7-9 and TRBJ2-2; a weak D match, TRBD1 (6 bases). CDR3 size: 17 residues. V lost 1 base and J 0 bases, leaving 12 bases between the germline ends. Germline CDR1 is SEHNR and CDR2 is FQNEAQ (reference sequence). The CDR3 sequence: CASSLESDRPNTGELFF. CDR3 DNA: TGTGCCAGCAGCTTAGAGTCAGACAGGCCGAACACCGGGGAGCTGTTTTTT.

V gene TRBV29-1 combines with J gene TRBJ2-5; 9 bases line up with TRBD1. This CDR3 has 13 residues. Trimming took 4 bases from V and 4 from J; bases not matched to a gene: 4. Germline CDR1 is SQVTM and CDR2 is ANQGSEA. CDR3 nucleotide sequence: TGCAGCGTTGCCGGGACAGGGTTAGAGACCCAGTACTTC. Translation: CSVAGTGLETQYF.

As for this clone: This specimen includes other DNA sequences encoding the same CDR3. The chain joins TRBV7-6 to TRBJ2-1; either TRBD1 or TRBD2 may fit D (5 bases each). V dropped 1 base and J dropped 10 bases, with 11 bases sitting between them. The germline V gene has CDR1 SGHVS and CDR2 FNYEAQ. The CDR3 covers 13 residues. DNA of the CDR3: TGTGCCAGCAGCTTAGGGCCCGGGGACGAGCAGTTCTTC. This translates into CASSLGPGDEQFF.

This clone was seen a handful of times. V gene TRBV19 combines with J gene TRBJ1-1, with a possible D match to TRBD1 (5 bases). V dropped 7 bases and J dropped 5 bases, with 23 bases sitting between them. This CDR3 has 16 residues. Germline CDR1 is LNHDA and CDR2 is SQIVND (reference sequence). CDR3: CASNVAGDQFGTEAFF. CDR3 nucleotides: TGTGCCAGTAACGTTGCGGGGGACCAATTTGGGACTGAAGCTTTCTTT.

The V call is TRBV4-1, the J call TRBJ2-7; D may be TRBD1 (5 bases). This CDR3 is 14 amino acids long. Germline CDR1 reads MGHRA; CDR2 reads YSYEKL. V lost 0 bases to trimming and J lost 4 bases, with 10 bases between them. CDR3 sequence: CASSQDRQPYEQYF. The CDR3 DNA is TGCGCCAGCAGCCAAGACCGACAGCCATACGAGCAGTACTTC.

The V call is TRBV4-3, the J call TRBJ2-7; D may match TRBD1 or TRBD2 (6 bases each). The germline gives CDR1 LGHNA, CDR2 YSLEER. V dropped 2 bases and J dropped 3 bases, with 20 bases sitting between them. This CDR3 comprises 17 residues. For the CDR3, the DNA is TGCGCCAGCAGCCAAACGTCGGGGGCGAACCACCTCTACGAGCAGTACTTC. Encoded protein: CASSQTSGANHLYEQYF.

The J gene is TRBJ1-1, the V gene TRBV7-9; D ambiguous. This CDR3 is 13 amino acids long. Trimming removed 5 bases at V and 3 bases at J, with 10 bases between. Germline CDR1 and CDR2: SEHNR and FQNEAQ (reference sequence). The CDR3 region is CASSPGDYTEAFF. Here the CDR3 DNA reads TGTGCCAGCAGCCCTGGCGATTACACTGAAGCTTTCTTT.

This clone has only one observation. V and J are TRBV11-2 and TRBJ2-3; D unresolved. Germline assignment: CDR1 SGHAT and CDR2 FQNNGV. Trimming took off 1 base at V and 2 bases at J, with 16 bases between the two ends. CDR3 length: 17 amino acids. CDR3 region: CASSLGKGGMNTDTQYF. CDR3 DNA sequence: TGTGCCAGCAGCTTAGGTAAAGGCGGAATGAACACAGATACGCAGTATTTT.

This chain joins TRBV5-4 and TRBJ1-1; TRBD1 agrees at 7 bases. The CDR3 consists of 14 residues. Germline V gene sequence: CDR1 SGHNT, CDR2 YYREEE (reference sequence). V lost 4 bases, J lost 10 bases, and 13 bases stayed unmatched. The CDR3 DNA reads TGTGCCAGCAGCGCCGACCGGGACAGCTTAGGAGCTTTCTTT. As protein: CASSADRDSLGAFF. The complete variable domain, with remaining parts taken from reference TRBV5-4 and TRBJ1-1, reads ETGVTQSPTHLIKTRGQQVTLRCSSQSGHNTVSWYQQALGQGPQFIFQYYREEENGRGNFPPRFSGLQFPNYSSELNVNALELDDSALYLCASSADRDSLGAFFGQGTRLTVV.

This clone was picked up a small number of times. The chain recombines TRBV2 with TRBJ2-7, with TRBD1 matching over 9 bases. Germline lookup yields CDR1 SNHLY and CDR2 FYNNEI. The CDR3 has 15 residues. V lost 3 bases and J lost 2; bases outside the gene matches: 5. For the CDR3, the DNA is TGTGCCAGCAGTGACCGGGACAGGGAGACCTACGAGCAGTACTTC. This sequence encodes CASSDRDRETYEQYF.

The V call is TRBV6-1, the J call TRBJ1-6; no clear D gene. V lost 4 bases, J lost 10 bases, and 5 bases lay in between. The germline gives CDR1 MNHNS, CDR2 SASEGT. CDR3 length equals 11 residues. The CDR3 sequence: CASSVESPLHF. In DNA form, the CDR3 reads TGTGCCAGCAGTGTTGAATCACCCCTCCACTTT.

This chain connects TRBV4-3 to TRBJ2-7, with TRBD2 as a possible D gene (6 bases). Germline V gives CDR1 LGHNA, CDR2 YSLEER. The CDR3 sequence is 15 residues long. V was clipped by 1 base and J by 4 bases, with 14 bases between them. This CDR3 is CASSQVRDSTYEQYF. CDR3 DNA: TGCGCCAGCAGCCAAGTCAGGGACTCTACATACGAGCAGTACTTC.

The CDR3 DNA sequence: TGTGCCAGCAGCCCTAGGACAGGGGTTTACTATGGCTACACCTTC. Amino acids: CASSPRTGVYYGYTF. This chain uses TRBV7-9 with TRBJ1-2, with 9 bases that match TRBD1. Per the germline V gene, CDR1 is SEHNR and CDR2 is FQNEAQ (reference sequence). The CDR3 consists of 15 residues. V shed 5 bases and J 3 bases; nucleotides not matched to a gene: 7.

This clone was detected only a few times. The chain employs TRBV27 and TRBJ1-6; D not resolved. The CDR3 covers 14 residues. V was trimmed by 5 bases and J by 9 bases, leaving 14 bases between them. Germline CDR1 and CDR2: MNHEY and SMNVEV (reference sequence). CDR3 nucleotides: TGTGCCAGCAGTCTTCCGTCATCGGGTTCACCCCTCCACTTT. Translating it yields CASSLPSSGSPLHF.

This rearrangement joins TRBV10-2 to TRBJ2-3, with D possibly being TRBD2 (7 bases). This CDR3 spans 15 amino acids. V lost 6 bases to trimming and J lost 4 bases, with 17 bases between them. Germline V gives CDR1 WSHSY, CDR2 SAAADI. In DNA form, the CDR3 reads TGCGCCAGCAGCCTCTGGGGGGGCGGGGCAGATACGCAGTATTTT. Its translation is CASSLWGGGADTQYF.

The CDR3 protein is CAWSALIAGGTDTQYF. The CDR3 DNA reads as TGTGCCTGGAGTGCATTGATAGCGGGGGGCACAGATACGCAGTATTTT. The chain couples TRBV30 to TRBJ2-3; 9 bases align to TRBD2. V lost 1 base to trimming and J lost 1 base; unmatched junction nucleotides: 6. The CDR3 is 16 residues long. Germline CDR1 and CDR2: GTSNPN and SVGIG (reference sequence).

This clone was observed once. The V and J genes are TRBV6-6 and TRBJ1-2; no definite D call. The CDR3 consists of 14 residues. Germline V gene data show CDR1 as MNHNY and CDR2 as SVGAGI (reference sequence). Trimming took 0 bases from V and 4 from J, leaving 9 bases between them. CDR3 sequence: CASSYSEGSYGYTF. The CDR3 nucleotides read TGTGCCAGCAGTTACTCCGAGGGTTCCTATGGCTACACCTTC.

J is TRBJ2-3 and V is TRBV6-5, with 7 bases aligning to TRBD2. J was trimmed by 4 bases and V by 6 bases; bases with no gene match: 10. The CDR3 totals 15 residues. The V gene's germline CDR1 is MNHEY and CDR2 SVGAGI. As DNA, the CDR3 is TGTGCCAGCAGCGGACTGAGCGGGATGTCAGATACGCAGTATTTT. Translated: CASSGLSGMSDTQYF.

The J gene is TRBJ2-4, the V gene TRBV6-5; 10 bases are a match to TRBD1. With 4 bases clipped from V and 1 base from J, the junction kept 1 base outside the gene matches. Per germline, CDR1 MNHEY and CDR2 SVGAGI. The CDR3 has 15 amino acids. CDR3 bases: TGTGCCAGCAGTTTGGGACAGGGGGCCAAAAACATTCAGTACTTC. It is translated as CASSLGQGAKNIQYF.

In its sample, this clone was seen once. Other DNA sequences in this sample translate to the same CDR3. This chain uses TRBV4-1 with TRBJ2-7; D gene uncertain. The CDR3 spans 12 residues. The V gene's germline CDR1 is MGHRA and CDR2 YSYEKL. Trimming cost V 0 bases and J 4 bases, with 4 bases left between them. The CDR3 protein is CASSQDAYEQYF. In DNA form, the CDR3 reads TGCGCCAGCAGCCAAGATGCGTACGAGCAGTACTTC.

This clone was seen once. This probably arose from a read error, given a far larger clone one base away. The genes are TRBV27 and TRBJ2-7; 9 bases map to TRBD1. Germline V CDR1 and CDR2: MNHEY, SMNVEV (reference sequence). Germline trimming cut 4 bases from V and 2 bases from J; bases unmatched to any gene: 0. The CDR3 loop spans 13 amino acids. This chain's CDR3 is CASSWTGAYEQYF. CDR3 bases: TGTGCCAGCAGTTGGACAGGGGCCTACGAGCAGTACTTC.

The J gene is TRBJ2-5, the V gene TRBV5-1; the match to TRBD2 covers 8 bases. The junction had 4 bases not matched to a gene; V was cut back by 2 bases and J by 1 base. CDR3 length equals 15 residues. Germline loops: CDR1 SGHRS, CDR2 YFSETQ. DNA of the CDR3: TGCGCCAGCAGCTTTGCGGGAGGACCCCAAGAGACCCAGTACTTC. It is translated as CASSFAGGPQETQYF.

In the case of this clone: Within the sample, other DNA sequences also encode this same CDR3. The genes are TRBV5-4 and TRBJ1-1; D is possibly TRBD1 (5 bases). Germline V gene data show CDR1 as SGHNT and CDR2 as YYREEE (reference sequence). The CDR3 totals 13 residues. Trimming removed 2 bases at V and 4 bases at J, with 9 bases between. The CDR3 DNA sequence: TGTGCCAGCAGCTTTTTAACAGGCACTGAAGCTTTCTTT. It is translated as CASSFLTGTEAFF.